This T cell receptor (beta chain) is from a study of blood T cell repertoires in COVID-19. Background on the study: COVID-19 samples collected from the United States, Italy and Spain covered acute and convalescent phases.

The ends lost 2 bases at V and 3 bases at J; junction bases unmatched: 0. The CDR3 extends over 14 amino acids. CDR1 is ENHRY, CDR2 SYGVKD, per germline. Per the study methods: Reference gene primers were amplified, and this amplification served to estimate nucleated cell counts. Method: immunoSEQ multiplex PCR; TCRdb's copy keeps in-frame clones and lacks some. V, J and clone size reflect that table, while D and trimming were determined from the DNA. The sample records approximately 200,000 clones, about 80% being singletons. Enrollees, roughly 18 to 89 years old, lived in some 24 US areas. Donors were grouped by their self-reported clinical history.

The sample was PBMCs or T cells enriched from blood (not recorded which). This clonotype originated in a woman in her thirties or forties with acute COVID-19. This chain uses TRBV10-3 with TRBJ1-2; 10 bases agree with TRBD1. In DNA, the CDR3 is TGTGCCATCAGTGAGGGACAGGGGGACTATGGCTACACCTTC. Its protein product is CAISEGQGDYGYTF.